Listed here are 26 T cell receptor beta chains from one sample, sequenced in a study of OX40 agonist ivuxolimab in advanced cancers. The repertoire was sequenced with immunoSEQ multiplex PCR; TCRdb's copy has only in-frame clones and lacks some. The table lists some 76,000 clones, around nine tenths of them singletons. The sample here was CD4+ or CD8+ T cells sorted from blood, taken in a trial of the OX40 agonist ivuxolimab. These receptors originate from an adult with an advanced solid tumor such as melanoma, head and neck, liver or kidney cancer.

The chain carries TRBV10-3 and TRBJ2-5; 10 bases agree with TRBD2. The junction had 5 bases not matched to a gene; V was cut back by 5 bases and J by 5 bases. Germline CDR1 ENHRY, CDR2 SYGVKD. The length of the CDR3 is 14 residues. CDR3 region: CAISTGTSEETQYF. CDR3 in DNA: TGTGCCATCAGTACCGGGACTAGCGAGGAGACCCAGTACTTC.

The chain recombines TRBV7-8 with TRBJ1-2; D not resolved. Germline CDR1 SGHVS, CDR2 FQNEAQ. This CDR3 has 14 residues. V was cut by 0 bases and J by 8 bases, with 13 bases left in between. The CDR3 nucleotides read TGTGCCAGCAGCTTAGCTTCTTGGATGAACGGCTACACCTTC. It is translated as CASSLASWMNGYTF. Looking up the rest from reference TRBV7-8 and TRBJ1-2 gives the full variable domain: GAGVSQSPRYKVAKRGQDVALRCDPISGHVSLFWYQQALGQGPEFLTYFQNEAQLDKSGLPSDRFFAERPEGSVSTLKIQRTQQEDSAVYLCASSLASWMNGYTFGSGTRLTVV.

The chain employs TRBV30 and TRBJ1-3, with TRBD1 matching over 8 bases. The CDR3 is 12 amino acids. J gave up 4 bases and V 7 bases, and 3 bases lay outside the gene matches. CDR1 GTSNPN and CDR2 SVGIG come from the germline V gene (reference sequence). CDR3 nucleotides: TGTGCCTTTGGACAGGGAGGAAACACCATATATTTT. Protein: CAFGQGGNTIYF.

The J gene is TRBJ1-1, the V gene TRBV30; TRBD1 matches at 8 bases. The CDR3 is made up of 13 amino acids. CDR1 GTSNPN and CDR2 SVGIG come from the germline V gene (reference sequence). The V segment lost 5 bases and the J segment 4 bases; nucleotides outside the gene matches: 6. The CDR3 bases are TGTGCCTGGGACAGGACAGGGAGCACTGAAGCTTTCTTT. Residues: CAWDRTGSTEAFF.

The CDR3 is CASSSTGNGNQPQHF. As DNA, the CDR3 is TGTGCCAGCAGTTCAACAGGGAATGGCAATCAGCCCCAGCATTTT. The genes are TRBV6-6 and TRBJ1-5; D is possibly TRBD1 (6 bases). This CDR3 contains 15 residues. Trimming shortened V by 4 bases and J by 2 bases, and 12 bases separated the two germline ends. Germline CDR1 and CDR2: MNHNY and SVGAGI (reference sequence).

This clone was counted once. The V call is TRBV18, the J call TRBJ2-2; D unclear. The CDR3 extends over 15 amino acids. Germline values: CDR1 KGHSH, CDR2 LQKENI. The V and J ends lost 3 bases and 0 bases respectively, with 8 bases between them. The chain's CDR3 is CASSPTQSNTGELFF. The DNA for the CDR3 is TGTGCCAGCTCACCGACCCAGTCGAACACCGGGGAGCTGTTTTTT.

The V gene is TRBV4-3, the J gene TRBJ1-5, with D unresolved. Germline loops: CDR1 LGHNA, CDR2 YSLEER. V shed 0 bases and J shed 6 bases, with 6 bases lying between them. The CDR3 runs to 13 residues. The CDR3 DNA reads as TGCGCCAGCAGCCAAGATGAGGGTCAGCCCCAGCATTTT. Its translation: CASSQDEGQPQHF.

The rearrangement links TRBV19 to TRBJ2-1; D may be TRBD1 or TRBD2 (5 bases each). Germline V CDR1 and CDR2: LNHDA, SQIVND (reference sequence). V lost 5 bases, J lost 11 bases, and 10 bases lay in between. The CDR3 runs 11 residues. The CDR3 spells CASSSGTQQFF. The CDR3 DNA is TGTGCCAGTAGTTCCGGGACCCAGCAGTTCTTC.

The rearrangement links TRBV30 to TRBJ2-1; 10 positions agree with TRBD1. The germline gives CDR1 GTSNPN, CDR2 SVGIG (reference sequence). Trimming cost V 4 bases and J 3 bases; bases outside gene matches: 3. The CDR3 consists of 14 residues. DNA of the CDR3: TGTGCCTGGACGGACAGGGGGTACTACAATGAGCAGTTCTTC. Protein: CAWTDRGYYNEQFF.

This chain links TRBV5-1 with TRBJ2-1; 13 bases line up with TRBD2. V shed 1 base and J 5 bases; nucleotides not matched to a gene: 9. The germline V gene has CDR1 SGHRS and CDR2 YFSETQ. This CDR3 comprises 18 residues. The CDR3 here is CASSLSPRLAGGNNEQFF. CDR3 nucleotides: TGCGCCAGCAGCTTGTCCCCCCGACTAGCGGGAGGTAACAATGAGCAGTTCTTC.

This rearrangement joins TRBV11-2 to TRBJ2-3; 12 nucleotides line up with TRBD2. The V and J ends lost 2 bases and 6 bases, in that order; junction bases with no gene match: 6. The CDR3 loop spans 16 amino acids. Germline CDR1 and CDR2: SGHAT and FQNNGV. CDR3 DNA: TGTGCCAGCAGCTTACTAGCGGGAGGGCTGGGGGATACGCAGTATTTT. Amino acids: CASSLLAGGLGDTQYF.

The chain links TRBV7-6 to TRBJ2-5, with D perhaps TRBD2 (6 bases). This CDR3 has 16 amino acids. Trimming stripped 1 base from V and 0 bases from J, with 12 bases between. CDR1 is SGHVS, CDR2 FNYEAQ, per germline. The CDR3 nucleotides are TGTGCCAGCAGCTTAGAGGGCGGGGTGTACCAAGAGACCCAGTACTTC. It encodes CASSLEGGVYQETQYF.

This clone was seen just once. The CDR3 loop is CASSQPSRYTEAFF. CDR3 bases: TGTGCCAGCAGCCAACCCAGCCGGTACACTGAAGCTTTCTTT. The rearrangement joins TRBV6-5 to TRBJ1-1; D remains unclear. CDR3 length: 14 residues. Germline V gene lookup returns CDR1 MNHEY and CDR2 SVGAGI. The V end lost 6 bases, the J end lost 3 bases, and 14 bases lay between the germline ends.

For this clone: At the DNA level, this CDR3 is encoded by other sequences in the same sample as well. This chain's CDR3 is CASSPPSSYEQYF. The DNA of the CDR3 is TGTGCCAGCTCACCCCCATCTAGCTACGAGCAGTACTTC. The chain recombines TRBV18 with TRBJ2-7; D remains unclear. Germline V gene sequence: CDR1 KGHSH, CDR2 LQKENI. The CDR3 spans 13 residues. V lost 3 bases and J lost 3, with 9 bases in between.

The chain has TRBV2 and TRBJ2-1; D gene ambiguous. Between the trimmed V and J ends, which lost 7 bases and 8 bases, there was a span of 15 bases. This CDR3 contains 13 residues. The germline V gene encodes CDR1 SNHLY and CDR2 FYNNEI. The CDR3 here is CASTTRLEDEQFF. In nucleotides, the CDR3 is TGTGCCAGCACTACTCGGCTAGAGGATGAGCAGTTCTTC.

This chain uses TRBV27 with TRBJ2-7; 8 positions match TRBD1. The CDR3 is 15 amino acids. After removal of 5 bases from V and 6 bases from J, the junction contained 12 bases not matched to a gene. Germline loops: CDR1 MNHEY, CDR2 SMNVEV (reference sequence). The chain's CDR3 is CASSPRDRRPSEQYF. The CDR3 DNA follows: TGTGCCAGCAGTCCCAGGGACAGGCGACCCAGCGAGCAGTACTTC.

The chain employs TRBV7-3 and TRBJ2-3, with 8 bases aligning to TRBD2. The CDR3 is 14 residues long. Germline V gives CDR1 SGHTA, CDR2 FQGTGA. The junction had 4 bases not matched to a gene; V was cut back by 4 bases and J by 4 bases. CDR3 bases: TGTGCCAGCAGCTACGGGACTAGTTCAGATACGCAGTATTTT. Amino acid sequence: CASSYGTSSDTQYF.

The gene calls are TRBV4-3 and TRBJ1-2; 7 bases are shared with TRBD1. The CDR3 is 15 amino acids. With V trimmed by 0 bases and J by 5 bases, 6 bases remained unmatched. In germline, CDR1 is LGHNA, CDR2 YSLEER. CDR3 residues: CASSQDRQGSYGYTF. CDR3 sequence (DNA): TGCGCCAGCAGCCAAGATCGACAGGGATCTTATGGCTACACCTTC.

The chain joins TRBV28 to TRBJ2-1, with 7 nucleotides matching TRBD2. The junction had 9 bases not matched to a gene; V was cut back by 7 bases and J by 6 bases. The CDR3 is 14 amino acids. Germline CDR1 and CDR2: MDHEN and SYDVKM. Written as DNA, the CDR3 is TGTGCCAGCATCTGGGGAGGGGACGGCAATGAGCAGTTCTTC. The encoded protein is CASIWGGDGNEQFF.

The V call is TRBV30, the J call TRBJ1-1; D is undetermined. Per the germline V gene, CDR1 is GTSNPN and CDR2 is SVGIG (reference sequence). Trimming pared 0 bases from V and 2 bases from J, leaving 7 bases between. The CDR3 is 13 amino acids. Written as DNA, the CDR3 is TGTGCCTGGAGTGTATCGGATAACACTGAAGCTTTCTTT. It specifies CAWSVSDNTEAFF.

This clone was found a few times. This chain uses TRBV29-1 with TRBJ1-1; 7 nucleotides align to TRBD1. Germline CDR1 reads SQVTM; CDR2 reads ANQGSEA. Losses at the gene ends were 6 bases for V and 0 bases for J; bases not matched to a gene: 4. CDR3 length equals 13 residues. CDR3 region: CSVRGTMNTEAFF. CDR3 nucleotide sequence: TGCAGCGTCAGGGGGACTATGAACACTGAAGCTTTCTTT. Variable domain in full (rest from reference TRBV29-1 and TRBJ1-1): SAVISQKPSRDICQRGTSLTIQCQVDSQVTMMFWYRQQPGQSLTLIATANQGSEATYESGFVIDKFPISRPNLTFSTLTVSNMSPEDSSIYLCSVRGTMNTEAFFGQGTRLTVV.

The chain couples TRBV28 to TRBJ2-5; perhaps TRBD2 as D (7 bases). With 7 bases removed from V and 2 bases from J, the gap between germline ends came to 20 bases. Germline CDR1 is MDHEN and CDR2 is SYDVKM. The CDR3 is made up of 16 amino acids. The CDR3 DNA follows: TGTGCCAGCAACCCGGGGGGCTCGTGGGCGCAAGAGACCCAGTACTTC. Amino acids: CASNPGGSWAQETQYF.

The CDR3 loop reads CASSLGRTGVDEKLFF. The CDR3, as DNA: TGTGCCAGCAGCTTGGGAAGGACAGGGGTGGATGAAAAACTGTTTTTT. J is TRBJ1-4 and V is TRBV7-9, with 9 positions matching TRBD1. This CDR3 is 16 amino acids long. With V trimmed by 3 bases and J by 6 bases, 8 bases remained unmatched. From germline, CDR1 is SEHNR and CDR2 FQNEAQ (reference sequence).

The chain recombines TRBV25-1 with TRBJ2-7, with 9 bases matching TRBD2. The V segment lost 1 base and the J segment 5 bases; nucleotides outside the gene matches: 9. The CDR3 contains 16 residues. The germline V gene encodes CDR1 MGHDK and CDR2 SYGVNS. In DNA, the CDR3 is TGTGCCAGCAGTGAATTGGGGTTAGCGGGAGCTAACGAGCAGTACTTC. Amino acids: CASSELGLAGANEQYF.

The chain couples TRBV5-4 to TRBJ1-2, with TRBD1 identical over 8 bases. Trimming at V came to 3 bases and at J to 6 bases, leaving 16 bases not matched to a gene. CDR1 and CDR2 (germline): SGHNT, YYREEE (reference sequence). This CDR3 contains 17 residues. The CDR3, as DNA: TGTGCCAGCAGCTCCCCGCAAACCGGACAGGGATTAGATGGCTACACCTTC. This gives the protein CASSSPQTGQGLDGYTF.

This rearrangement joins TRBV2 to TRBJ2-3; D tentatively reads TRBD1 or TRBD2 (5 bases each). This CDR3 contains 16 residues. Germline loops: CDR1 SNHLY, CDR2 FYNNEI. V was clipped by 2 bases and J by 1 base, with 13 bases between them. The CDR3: CASSERWDPGTDTQYF. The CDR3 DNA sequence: TGTGCCAGCAGTGAAAGGTGGGACCCGGGCACAGATACGCAGTATTTT.